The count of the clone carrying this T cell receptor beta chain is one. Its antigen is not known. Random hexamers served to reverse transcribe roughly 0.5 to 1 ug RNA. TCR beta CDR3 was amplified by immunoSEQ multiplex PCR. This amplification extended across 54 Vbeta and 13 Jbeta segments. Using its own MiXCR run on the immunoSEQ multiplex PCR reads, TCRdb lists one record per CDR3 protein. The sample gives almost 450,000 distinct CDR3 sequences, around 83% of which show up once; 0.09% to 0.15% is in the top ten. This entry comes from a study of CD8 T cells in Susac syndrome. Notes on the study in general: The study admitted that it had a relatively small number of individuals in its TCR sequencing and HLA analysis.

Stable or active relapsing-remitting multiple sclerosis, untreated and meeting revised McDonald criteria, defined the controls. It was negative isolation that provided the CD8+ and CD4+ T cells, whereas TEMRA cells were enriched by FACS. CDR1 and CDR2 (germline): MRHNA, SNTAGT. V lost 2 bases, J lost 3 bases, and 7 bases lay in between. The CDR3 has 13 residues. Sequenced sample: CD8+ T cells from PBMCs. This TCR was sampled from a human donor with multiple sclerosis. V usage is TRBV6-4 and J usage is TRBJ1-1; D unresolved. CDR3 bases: TGTGCCAGCAGTGACAGGGAGTACACTGAAGCTTTCTTT. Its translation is CASSDREYTEAFF.